This T cell receptor beta chain was sequenced for a study of T cell changes during pregnancy in multiple sclerosis. Data came from immunoSEQ multiplex PCR; TCRdb stores just in-frame clones and leaves some out. There are 70,000 to 95,000 clones in the sample; 75% to 95% occur only once, and about 0.52% lies in the top ten. The CDR3 is 17 residues long. Germline V gene sequence: CDR1 MGHRA, CDR2 YSYEKL. Losses at the gene ends were 0 bases for V and 2 bases for J; bases not matched to a gene: 8. The source is a female donor with multiple sclerosis, enrolled in a pregnancy study. The specimen comprised CD4+ T cells from peripheral blood mononuclear cells, sampled in the second trimester of pregnancy. V is TRBV4-1 and J is TRBJ2-5; TRBD2 matches 8 bases. CDR3 DNA: TGCGCCAGCAGCCAAGATCGGGGCGGGAGGAGACAAGAGACCCAGTACTTC. Protein: CASSQDRGGRRQETQYF.